This entry lists 26 T cell receptor beta chains sequenced from one sample in a study of CXCR3-negative and CXCR3-positive naive CD8 T cells. Preparation of TRB cDNA libraries relied on 5' RACE carrying UMI labels. TCRdb reanalyzed the 5' RACE reads and collapses them to one entry per CDR3 protein, without DNA. The sample data list roughly 24,000 distinct CDR3 sequences. The sequenced sample was naive CXCR3- CD8+ T cells from blood. Subset indicated: CD45RO-CCR7+CD27+CD95- naive CD8+ T cells lacking CXCR3 (TNR3-). These receptors originate from a human donor in good health. Some clones in this sample may be carry-over from other donors' samples.

V gene TRBV25-1 combines with J gene TRBJ2-4; TCRdb's assignment of TRBD1 cannot be checked, as there is no DNA. There are 18 residues in the CDR3. Germline V gives CDR1 MGHDK, CDR2 SYGVNS. CDR3 region: CASSVRQGQPAAKNIQYF.

The rearrangement links TRBV7-9 to TRBJ2-3; without DNA, the TCRdb call of TRBD1 cannot be checked. Germline V gives CDR1 SEHNR, CDR2 FQNEAQ (reference sequence). The CDR3 extends over 16 amino acids. CDR3 residues: CASSSGQSIGTDTQYF.

The gene calls are TRBV27 and TRBJ2-1; absent DNA, TCRdb's TRBD1 call cannot be checked. The CDR3 is 13 residues long. Germline V gene sequence: CDR1 MNHEY, CDR2 SMNVEV (reference sequence). CDR3 loop: CASSSGVIYEQFF.

The chain employs TRBV6-6 and TRBJ2-7; with no DNA, the TCRdb D assignment of TRBD1 cannot be verified. The CDR3 runs 14 residues. The germline V gene encodes CDR1 MNHNY and CDR2 SVGAGI (reference sequence). The CDR3: CASSSFGADYEQYF.

Judged by frequency, this clonotype is medium-sized (0.01 to 0.1%). The chain links TRBV7-2 to TRBJ2-2. This CDR3 region has 15 residues. CDR1 and CDR2 from the germline V gene are SGHTA and FQGNSA. CDR3 sequence: CASSLATGSGGELFF.

This clonotype is deemed medium-sized by its frequency. This chain connects TRBV7-6 to TRBJ1-1; with no DNA, the TCRdb D assignment of TRBD1 cannot be verified. The CDR3 runs 15 residues. In germline, CDR1 is SGHVS, CDR2 FNYEAQ. This CDR3 is CASSLAGRGTTEAFF.

The V call is TRBV12-3 or TRBV12-4, the J call TRBJ2-6; TCRdb reports TRBD1, a call that lacks DNA to check it against. The CDR3 extends over 14 amino acids. The chain's CDR3 is CASSTGSGANVLTF.

V gene TRBV24-1 combines with J gene TRBJ2-7; TCRdb's D call, TRBD2, is unchecked because there is no DNA. Per germline, CDR1 KGHDR and CDR2 SFDVKD. This CDR3 is 12 amino acids long. This CDR3 is CASGDGSYEQYF.

V usage is TRBV29-1 and J usage is TRBJ2-7. CDR3 length: 14 amino acids. Germline loops: CDR1 SQVTM, CDR2 ANQGSEA. CDR3 sequence: CSARMASSSYEQYF.

The chain recombines TRBV29-1 with TRBJ2-4; TCRdb proposes TRBD2, but this gene call is untestable without DNA. The CDR3 has 16 amino acids. CDR1 SQVTM and CDR2 ANQGSEA come from the germline V gene. The CDR3 reads CSVEDLGGGVKNIQYF.

The gene calls are TRBV29-1 and TRBJ2-5; the D call of TRBD2 rests on TCRdb alone, since no DNA is present to check it. The CDR3 is 13 residues long. Germline V gives CDR1 SQVTM, CDR2 ANQGSEA. The CDR3 reads CSVDHGLGETQYF.

This rearrangement joins TRBV7-9 to TRBJ1-2. The CDR3 totals 14 residues. Germline V CDR1 and CDR2: SEHNR, FQNEAQ (reference sequence). Here the CDR3 reads CASSFTAETKGYTF.

This chain uses TRBV28 with TRBJ2-1. Germline V gives CDR1 MDHEN, CDR2 SYDVKM. This CDR3 is built from 16 residues. Here the CDR3 reads CASSSKVRWEYNEQFF.

J is TRBJ1-1 and V is TRBV29-1; TCRdb calls TRBD1, which cannot be checked without DNA. The germline gives CDR1 SQVTM, CDR2 ANQGSEA. The CDR3 runs to 13 residues. CDR3 protein: CSATGWGNTEAFF.

The chain uses TRBV9 and TRBJ2-7. From germline, CDR1 is SGDLS and CDR2 YYNGEE. The CDR3 contains 15 residues. The CDR3 sequence: CASSAGGEGLYEQYF.

CDR3 loop: CSARDWREGSYEQYF. The J gene is TRBJ2-7, the V gene TRBV20-1; without DNA, the TCRdb call of TRBD1 cannot be checked. The CDR3 runs 15 residues. CDR1 and CDR2 from the germline V gene are DFQATT and SNEGSKA (reference sequence).

This chain links TRBV12-3 or TRBV12-4 with TRBJ2-7; the TCRdb call, TRBD1, lacks DNA for checking. This CDR3 is 12 amino acids long. The CDR3 spells CASSLGGWGPYF.

The chain's CDR3 is CASSLEPVAGVSSYNEQFF. V usage is TRBV7-6 and J usage is TRBJ2-1; TCRdb indicates TRBD2, and absent DNA this call remains unverified. This CDR3 contains 19 residues. Germline V lookup: CDR1 SGHVS, CDR2 FNYEAQ.

The V gene is TRBV7-7, the J gene TRBJ2-5; TCRdb picks TRBD2, but there is no DNA to check that call. The V gene's germline CDR1 is SSHAT and CDR2 FNYEAQ (reference sequence). The CDR3 is made up of 16 amino acids. The CDR3 here is CAVGTSGGGLQETQYF.

By frequency, this clonotype registers medium-sized. This CDR3 is CASNSVQQETQYF. The chain links TRBV28 to TRBJ2-5. Germline assignment: CDR1 MDHEN and CDR2 SYDVKM. The CDR3 loop spans 13 amino acids.

This chain links TRBV11-2 with TRBJ2-1; TCRdb calls TRBD1, which cannot be checked without DNA. CDR1 is SGHAT, CDR2 FQNNGV, per germline. The CDR3 is 11 amino acids. This chain's CDR3 is CASSFAGEQFF.

The J gene is TRBJ1-3, the V gene TRBV6-5; checking the TCRdb D call of TRBD1 is not possible without DNA. The CDR3 extends over 17 amino acids. Germline values: CDR1 MNHEY, CDR2 SVGAGI. This CDR3 reads CASSSWTGGSSGNTIYF.

CDR3 loop: CASSPGGRGAEAFF. The chain uses TRBV7-2 and TRBJ1-1; TCRdb gives TRBD1 as the D gene, but with no DNA this cannot be confirmed. The germline V gene encodes CDR1 SGHTA and CDR2 FQGNSA. The CDR3 spans 14 residues. Based on the CDR3 plus reference TRBV7-2 and TRBJ1-1, the full variable domain is GAGVSQSPSNKVTEKGKDVELRCDPISGHTALYWYRQSLGQGLEFLIYFQGNSAPDKSGLPSDRFSAERTGGSVSTLTIQRTQQEDSAVYLCASSPGGRGAEAFFGQGTRLTVV.

The V and J genes are TRBV7-8 and TRBJ1-1. Germline V gene data show CDR1 as SGHVS and CDR2 as FQNEAQ. The CDR3 runs to 11 residues. The CDR3: CASSPHTEAFF.

This chain connects TRBV5-4 to TRBJ1-1; TCRdb proposes TRBD1, but this gene call is untestable without DNA. The CDR3 has 15 residues. CDR1 and CDR2 from the germline V gene are SGHNT and YYREEE (reference sequence). The CDR3 here is CASSQRGSGRTEAFF.

The chain carries TRBV10-1 and TRBJ2-7; TCRdb names TRBD1, which stays unverified in the absence of DNA. Germline lookup yields CDR1 WNHNN and CDR2 SYGVQD (reference sequence). The CDR3 has 13 amino acids. CDR3 loop: CASSGQGAYEQYF.